One and the same sample provided the 20 T cell receptor beta chains below, sequenced in a study of T-cell reconstitution after alpha-beta-depleted transplantation in children. Preparing the TCRbeta library involved the use of unique molecular identifiers. TCRdb independently ran MiXCR on the PCR reads; one entry per CDR3 protein. The sample lists roughly 670,000 distinct CDR3 sequences; 10% to 15% were seen once. Sequences were derived from PBMCs, sampled before TCRalphabeta/CD19-depleted stem cell transplant. The receptor set was obtained from a girl aged 2-10 years with congenital amegakaryocytic thrombocytopenia, due to receive a stem cell transplant.

The V gene is TRBV30, the J gene TRBJ2-1; either TRBD1 or TRBD2 may supply D (6 bases each). The CDR3 is made up of 12 amino acids. V gave up 4 bases and J gave up 7 bases, with 11 bases separating them. In germline, CDR1 is GTSNPN, CDR2 SVGIG (reference sequence). CDR3 in DNA: TGTGCCTGGATCGAAGGGGGGAATGAGCAGTTCTTC. It yields the protein CAWIEGGNEQFF.

This clonotype was detected ten times or more. The gene calls are TRBV21-1 and TRBJ2-7. TRBV21-1 is given as a pseudogene. The CDR3 consists of 12 residues. CDR3 sequence reads: CASSKVRPEQYF. The CDR3 DNA is TGTGCCAGCAGCAAAGTGAGGCCCGAGCAGTACTTC.

This clonotype was seen only a few times. This chain uses TRBV7-2 with TRBJ2-5; 15 bases fit TRBD2. The CDR3 totals 13 residues. J lost 12 bases, V lost 7 bases, and 6 bases had no gene match. Looked up from germline, CDR1 is SGHTA and CDR2 is FQGNSA. The CDR3 coding sequence is TGTGCCAGCATGTTAGGGACTAGCGGGAGGAAGTACTTC. Translation: CASMLGTSGRKYF.

This clonotype has a handful of counts. This sequence joins TRBV11-3 and TRBJ2-1, with D tentatively TRBD1 or TRBD2 (6 bases each). The V end lost 1 base, the J end lost 10 bases, and 11 bases lay between the germline ends. Germline V gene lookup returns CDR1 SGHNT and CDR2 YENEEA. The CDR3 consists of 13 residues. The DNA of the CDR3 is TGTGCCAGCAGCTTAGTTTCCGGGGGCGAGCAGTTCTTC. This encodes CASSLVSGGEQFF.

The chain carries TRBV6-5 and TRBJ1-1; TRBD1 aligns across 7 bases. The CDR3 covers 16 residues. V lost 4 bases and J lost 4; bases outside the gene matches: 12. Germline V gives CDR1 MNHEY, CDR2 SVGAGI. The CDR3 DNA follows: TGTGCCAGCAGTTTTGACAGGGTGTTGTCTCTCACTGAAGCTTTCTTT. This encodes CASSFDRVLSLTEAFF.

Points on this clonotype: Possible read error: a much larger clone is one base away. The chain carries TRBV20-1 and TRBJ2-7; D is possibly TRBD1 (6 bases). CDR1 is DFQATT and CDR2 is SNEGSKA in the germline V gene (reference sequence). V was shortened by 2 bases and J by 2 bases, with 13 bases between the two germline ends. The CDR3 sequence is 14 residues long. CDR3 protein: CSARPTTGPYEQYF. The CDR3 DNA follows: TGCAGTGCTAGACCTACCACAGGGCCCTACGAGCAGTACTTC.

This clonotype was detected many times. This chain joins TRBV16 and TRBJ2-7; D unclear. The germline V gene has CDR1 KGHSY and CDR2 FQNENV. The CDR3 is 12 amino acids. With 5 bases removed from V and 4 bases from J, the gap between germline ends came to 9 bases. The CDR3 DNA sequence: TGTGCCAGCAGCAAGCCGGCTTACGAGCAGTACTTC. This translates into CASSKPAYEQYF.

This clonotype occurred many times. The V gene is TRBV6-5, the J gene TRBJ1-5, with D maybe TRBD1 (5 bases). The CDR3 extends over 13 amino acids. V lost 2 bases to trimming and J lost 7 bases, with 9 bases between them. Germline V gives CDR1 MNHEY, CDR2 SVGAGI. For the CDR3, the DNA is TGTGCCAGCAGTTACAATCGGGGCCAGCCCCAGCATTTT. Translating it yields CASSYNRGQPQHF.

Remarks on this clonotype: Possible read error: a much larger clone is one base away. This sequence joins TRBV5-1 and TRBJ2-2; 14 nucleotides line up with TRBD2. The CDR3 loop spans 18 amino acids. V shed 9 bases, J shed 1 base, and the junction held 11 bases outside the gene matches. Looked up from germline, CDR1 is SGHRS and CDR2 is YFSETQ. CDR3 nucleotides: TGCGCCATCATCTCCGGGACTAGCGGGAGTATGAACACCGGGGAGCTGTTTTTT. It yields the protein CAIISGTSGSMNTGELFF. Supplemented by reference TRBV5-1 and TRBJ2-2, the full variable domain reads KAGVTQTPRYLIKTRGQQVTLSCSPISGHRSVSWYQQTPGQGLQFLFEYFSETQRNKGNFPGRFSGRQFSNSRSEMNVSTLELGDSALYLCAIISGTSGSMNTGELFFGEGSRLTVL.

This clonotype has more than one count but fewer than ten. The rearrangement links TRBV27 to TRBJ2-7; the D is unclear. The CDR3 length is 15 residues. Germline V gene sequence: CDR1 MNHEY, CDR2 SMNVEV (reference sequence). With 3 bases removed from V and 3 bases from J, the gap between germline ends came to 15 bases. CDR3 in amino acids: CASSFGGRQHYEQYF. CDR3 bases: TGTGCCAGCAGTTTTGGCGGCCGGCAGCACTACGAGCAGTACTTC.

This clonotype was counted many times. The chain carries TRBV20-1 and TRBJ2-1, with D perhaps matching TRBD1 (6 bases). Germline CDR1 reads DFQATT; CDR2 reads SNEGSKA (reference sequence). The CDR3 sequence is 13 residues long. V shed 8 bases and J shed 9 bases, with 20 bases lying between them. The CDR3, as DNA: TGCAGTCTAGGGTCAGGGGTCCACGGTGAGCAGTTCTTC. The encoded protein is CSLGSGVHGEQFF.

This clonotype was detected only a few times. V usage is TRBV5-1 and J usage is TRBJ1-1; the D gene is possibly TRBD1 (6 bases). Trimming shortened V by 3 bases and J by 6 bases, and 18 bases separated the two germline ends. This CDR3 contains 15 residues. Germline loops: CDR1 SGHRS, CDR2 YFSETQ. This chain's CDR3 is CASSSIDGGLAEAFF. CDR3 coding DNA: TGCGCCAGCAGCTCCATTGATGGGGGGCTGGCTGAAGCTTTCTTT.

This clonotype was seen many times. The chain uses TRBV10-3 and TRBJ2-3; possibly TRBD1 or TRBD2 for D (5 bases each). The germline gives CDR1 ENHRY, CDR2 SYGVKD. This CDR3 is built from 14 residues. Trimming took 10 bases from V and 2 from J, leaving 16 bases between them. CDR3 nucleotides: TGTGCCAGCGATCCGGGACGGACCACAGATACGCAGTATTTT. Residues: CASDPGRTTDTQYF.

In regard to this clonotype: One end of the junction varies from germline; a read error may be responsible. In DNA form, the CDR3 reads TGCGCCAGCAGCTTAGGGCTAGCGAGAGGGGAAGAGACCCAGTCCTTC. Protein: CASSLGLARGEETQSF. V is TRBV5-1 and J is TRBJ2-5; TRBD2 is a possible D gene (6 bases). Per germline, CDR1 SGHRS and CDR2 YFSETQ. This CDR3 spans 16 amino acids.

The genes are TRBV6-1 and TRBJ2-7; TRBD1 agrees at 8 bases. Germline CDR1 MNHNS, CDR2 SASEGT. The CDR3 consists of 14 residues. Trimming cost V 5 bases and J 6 bases; bases outside gene matches: 9. The CDR3 DNA is TGTGCCAGCAGTCAGACGACAGGGGACATCGAGCAGTACTTC. Translated, it gives CASSQTTGDIEQYF.

This clonotype was counted many times. The rearrangement uses TRBV5-1 and TRBJ2-5; the D gene could be TRBD1 or TRBD2 (6 bases each). Trimming left V 3 bases short and J 5 bases short, with 14 bases between. Germline CDR1 SGHRS, CDR2 YFSETQ. This CDR3 spans 14 amino acids. The chain's CDR3 is CASSSPLGGETQYF. The CDR3 nucleotides are TGCGCCAGCAGCTCCCCTCTGGGGGGCGAGACCCAGTACTTC.

This clonotype was picked up many times. This chain joins TRBV20-1 and TRBJ2-1; 10 nucleotides agree with TRBD2. Unmatched junction bases numbered 8, after V lost 3 bases and J lost 15 bases. The CDR3 is 12 residues long. From germline, CDR1 is DFQATT and CDR2 SNEGSKA (reference sequence). The CDR3, as DNA: TGCAGTGCTAGTCCGGGACTAGCGATTCCGTTCTTC. This encodes CSASPGLAIPFF.

This clonotype occurred many times. The gene calls are TRBV5-1 and TRBJ2-5, with D uncertain. The CDR3 covers 14 residues. Per the germline V gene, CDR1 is SGHRS and CDR2 is YFSETQ. V lost 0 bases and J 1 base, leaving 7 bases between the germline ends. The CDR3 coding sequence is TGCGCCAGCAGCTTGGCCTTGGGCCAAGAGACCCAGTACTTC. Encoded protein: CASSLALGQETQYF. Full variable domain (rest looked up from reference TRBV5-1 and TRBJ2-5): KAGVTQTPRYLIKTRGQQVTLSCSPISGHRSVSWYQQTPGQGLQFLFEYFSETQRNKGNFPGRFSGRQFSNSRSEMNVSTLELGDSALYLCASSLALGQETQYFGPGTRLLVL.

This rearrangement joins TRBV10-3 to TRBJ2-1; tentatively, D is TRBD2 (6 bases). Per the germline V gene, CDR1 is ENHRY and CDR2 is SYGVKD. The CDR3 has 14 residues. The CDR3 DNA reads TGTGATCCACCCCGGGAGAAGTCCTACAATGAGCAGTTCTTC. The encoded protein is CDPPREKSYNEQFF.

This clonotype was counted at least ten times. V usage is TRBV20-1 and J usage is TRBJ2-3; TRBD1 might be the D (5 bases). The length of the CDR3 is 16 residues. Germline CDR1 reads DFQATT; CDR2 reads SNEGSKA (reference sequence). V was shortened by 8 bases and J by 4 bases, with 25 bases between the two germline ends. The CDR3 DNA sequence: TGCAGTCTCTGGGGCAGGGCTCGAGAAATTGCAGATACGCAGTATTTT. Translated, it gives CSLWGRAREIADTQYF.